The 28 T cell receptor beta chains listed next were all sequenced from one sample in a study of post-analysis software for immune sequencing data. Study-wide points: Four or five TRBV segments were significantly more frequent in patients than in controls. TRBV5-6, TRBV5-1 and TRBV20-1 were among these segments.

No antigens are known for them. Unique-molecular-identifier-tagged TCR beta cDNA libraries were used. Each CDR3 protein gets one entry after TCRdb re-called the PCR reads with MiXCR. Of about 260,000 distinct CDR3 sequences in the sample, just over 35% are singletons; the top ten hold 4.5% to 5.5%. Sample: blood. These receptors originate from a girl aged 5 to 17 with multiple sclerosis.

The chain has TRBV6-4 and TRBJ2-1; TRBD1 is a possible D gene (5 bases). The J call is uncertain, as TRBJ2-7 better fits the DNA end. CDR3 length: 15 amino acids. Germline V gene data show CDR1 as MRHNA and CDR2 as SNTAGT. This chain's CDR3 is CASSVQGNAYNEQYF. The CDR3 DNA reads as TGTGCCAGCAGTGTCCAGGGAAATGCCTACAATGAGCAGTACTTC.

This clonotype was observed a few times. This chain joins TRBV18 and TRBJ1-1, with TRBD1 identical over 7 bases. The CDR3 has 15 amino acids. CDR1 is KGHSH, CDR2 LQKENI, per germline. The trim removed 0 bases at V and 4 bases at J, leaving 5 bases unmatched. The CDR3 DNA sequence: TGTGCCAGCTCACCACCGACAGGGAGGAGCACTGAAGCTTTCTTT. Translation gives CASSPPTGRSTEAFF. Supplemented by reference TRBV18 and TRBJ1-1, the full variable domain reads NAGVMQNPRHLVRRRGQEARLRCSPMKGHSHVYWYRQLPEEGLKFMVYLQKENIIDESGMPKERFSAEFPKEGPSILRIQQVVRGDSAAYFCASSPPTGRSTEAFFGQGTRLTVV.

A few counts support this clonotype. The V gene is TRBV20-1, the J gene TRBJ1-6; no reliable D call. The V gene's germline CDR1 is DFQATT and CDR2 SNEGSKA (reference sequence). The germline V and J ends were trimmed by 1 base and 9 bases, with 16 bases remaining between them. The CDR3 loop spans 15 amino acids. The CDR3 DNA is TGCAGTGCTAGAGTTGAGGGCCTGGAGAGTTCACCCCTCCACTTT. Its protein product is CSARVEGLESSPLHF.

In regard to this clonotype: A much larger clone lies one base from this, so it may be a read error. The chain recombines TRBV10-3 with TRBJ2-5, with D perhaps TRBD1 (5 bases). The germline V gene has CDR1 ENHRY and CDR2 SYGVKD. The CDR3 sequence is 14 residues long. CDR3 nucleotide sequence: TGTGCCATCAGGGAGTCGCAGGGAACCGAGACCCAGTACTTC. This encodes CAIRESQGTETQYF.

This clonotype was detected a few times. This may come from a read error, since a much larger clone is one base off. The chain carries TRBV10-1 and TRBJ2-1; D is perhaps TRBD2 (6 bases). Germline lookup yields CDR1 WNHNN and CDR2 SYGVQD (reference sequence). The length of the CDR3 is 13 residues. Here the CDR3 DNA reads TGCGCCAGCAGGGAGTCTGGAGGGAATGAGCAGTTCTTC. Translated: CASRESGGNEQFF.

As concerns this clonotype: It may be a read error: a sequence one base away is much more abundant. V and J are TRBV4-1 and TRBJ1-4; tentative D call: TRBD1 (6 bases). The CDR3 runs to 17 residues. Looked up from germline, CDR1 is MGHRA and CDR2 is YSYEKL. Here the CDR3 DNA reads TGCGCCAGCAGCCAAGATTGGGTACAGGGCTCTAATGAAAAACCGTTTTTT. Its translation is CASSQDWVQGSNEKPFF.

This clonotype was counted many times. The V and J genes are TRBV9 and TRBJ2-1; D remains ambiguous. The germline gives CDR1 SGDLS, CDR2 YYNGEE. This CDR3 is 13 amino acids long. Deletions cut 4 bases from V and 9 bases from J, with 14 bases between. CDR3 sequence reads: CASSPTPPGEQFF. CDR3 DNA: TGTGCCAGCAGCCCCACCCCGCCGGGTGAGCAGTTCTTC. Looking up the rest from reference TRBV9 and TRBJ2-1 gives the full variable domain: DSGVTQTPKHLITATGQRVTLRCSPRSGDLSVYWYQQSLDQGLQFLIQYYNGEERAKGNILERFSAQQFPDLHSELNLSSLELGDSALYFCASSPTPPGEQFFGPGTRLTVL.

The rearrangement uses TRBV2 and TRBJ1-5; D is ambiguous. The CDR3 runs 12 residues. The germline CDR1 and CDR2 sequences are SNHLY and FYNNEI. V lost 6 bases and J 4 bases, leaving 7 bases between the germline ends. CDR3 sequence: CASRAVNQPQHF. CDR3 bases: TGTGCCAGCAGGGCCGTAAATCAGCCCCAGCATTTT.

This clonotype was picked up many times. The chain joins TRBV5-6 to TRBJ2-3; 8 nucleotides match TRBD1. The CDR3 is 13 residues long. Trimming took 5 bases from V and 6 from J; bases not matched to a gene: 5. Germline V gene sequence: CDR1 SGHDT, CDR2 YYEEEE. CDR3 residues: CASRQDRADTQYF. The DNA of the CDR3 is TGTGCCAGCAGACAGGACAGGGCCGATACGCAGTATTTT.

The CDR3 nucleotides read TGCAGTGCTACTCTGGCGGGGGTGAACACCGGGGAGCTGTTTTTT. This sequence encodes CSATLAGVNTGELFF. The rearrangement links TRBV20-1 to TRBJ2-2, with TRBD2 identical over 7 bases. From germline, CDR1 is DFQATT and CDR2 SNEGSKA (reference sequence). The V and J ends lost 4 bases and 1 base, in that order; junction bases with no gene match: 6. The CDR3 totals 15 residues.

This clonotype was seen repeatedly, ten times or more. The chain couples TRBV6-1 to TRBJ2-1, with TRBD2 matching over 9 bases. Trimming removed 6 bases from V and 9 bases from J; junction bases left unmatched: 18. The CDR3 is made up of 17 amino acids. In germline, CDR1 is MNHNS, CDR2 SASEGT. The CDR3 protein is CASRDMGGVAGAGEQFF. The CDR3 DNA reads as TGTGCCAGCAGAGACATGGGAGGAGTAGCGGGAGCGGGTGAGCAGTTCTTC.

This clonotype was counted only a few times. In DNA, the CDR3 is TGCGCCAGCAGCCAAGGAGGGGGGCGCGGCACCGGGGAGCTGTTTTTT. Its protein is CASSQGGGRGTGELFF. The V gene is TRBV4-1, the J gene TRBJ2-2; tentatively, D is TRBD1 or TRBD2 (6 bases each). Germline V CDR1 and CDR2: MGHRA, YSYEKL. This CDR3 region has 16 residues. V lost 1 base and J lost 4, with 13 bases in between.

This clonotype was detected ten times or more. The chain has TRBV15 and TRBJ2-3; the D is unclear. In germline, CDR1 is LNHNV, CDR2 YYDKDF (reference sequence). V gave up 0 bases and J gave up 14 bases, with 18 bases separating them. The CDR3 runs to 14 residues. CDR3 residues: CATSRDSMNSAGYF. In DNA, the CDR3 is TGTGCCACCAGCAGAGATTCTATGAATTCGGCCGGGTATTTT. Full variable domain (missing parts from reference TRBV15 and TRBJ2-3): DAMVIQNPRYQVTQFGKPVTLSCSQTLNHNVMYWYQQKSSQAPKLLFHYYDKDFNNEADTPDNFQSRRPNTSFCFLDIRSPGLGDTAMYLCATSRDSMNSAGYFGPGTRLTVL.

The chain recombines TRBV6-5 with TRBJ2-1; 8 bases are a match to TRBD2. The trim removed 5 bases at V and 8 bases at J, leaving 8 bases unmatched. This CDR3 comprises 14 residues. Germline V gene sequence: CDR1 MNHEY, CDR2 SVGAGI. The CDR3 loop is CASSPGLVLDEQFF. CDR3 bases: TGTGCCAGCAGTCCGGGACTAGTTCTCGATGAGCAGTTCTTC.

In the case of this clonotype: A junction end diverges from the germline sequence, so it may reflect a read error. This sequence joins TRBV5-1 and TRBJ1-6; D ambiguous. The CDR3 sequence is 12 residues long. Germline V gives CDR1 SGHRS, CDR2 YFSETQ. CDR3 residues: CASSWKDSPPHF. The DNA of the CDR3 is TGCGCCAGCAGCTGGAAGGATTCACCCCCCCACTTT. The full variable domain, in which reference TRBV5-1 and TRBJ1-6 provide the parts outside the CDR3, is KAGVTQTPRYLIKTRGQQVTLSCSPISGHRSVSWYQQTPGQGLQFLFEYFSETQRNKGNFPGRFSGRQFSNSRSEMNVSTLELGDSALYLCASSWKDSPPHFGNGTRLTVT.

There are many counts of this clonotype. The CDR3 coding sequence is TGCGCCAGCGTCCCGGGACAGGAGTTTTACAATGAGCAGTTCTTC. Protein product: CASVPGQEFYNEQFF. The chain links TRBV5-1 to TRBJ2-1, with 8 bases aligning to TRBD1. The J segment lost 4 bases and the V segment lost 7 bases, leaving 10 bases of the junction unmatched. Germline assignment: CDR1 SGHRS and CDR2 YFSETQ. The CDR3 has 15 residues.

The sample holds many counts of this clonotype. As DNA, the CDR3 is TGTGCCAGCAGCGTACTGACAGGGGAGAACACTGAAGCTTTCTTT. This codes for CASSVLTGENTEAFF. The V gene is TRBV9, the J gene TRBJ1-1; 8 positions match TRBD1. Trimming at V came to 1 base and at J to 1 base, leaving 3 bases not matched to a gene. Germline CDR1 SGDLS, CDR2 YYNGEE. The CDR3 consists of 15 residues.

This clonotype showed up just a few times. V is TRBV20-1 and J is TRBJ2-2; a possible D gene is TRBD1 (6 bases). CDR3 length equals 17 residues. V was shortened by 3 bases and J by 6 bases, with 23 bases between the two germline ends. Looked up from germline, CDR1 is DFQATT and CDR2 is SNEGSKA (reference sequence). The CDR3 DNA sequence: TGCAGTGCTAGGACCCAGGGGAAGGTCGGACCACCCGGGGAGCTGTTTTTT. Its translation is CSARTQGKVGPPGELFF.

V gene TRBV20-1 combines with J gene TRBJ2-1; TRBD2 aligns across 11 bases. In germline, CDR1 is DFQATT, CDR2 SNEGSKA (reference sequence). V lost 5 bases, J lost 4 bases, and 16 bases stayed unmatched. The CDR3 has 18 amino acids. CDR3 residues: CSAPTSLRLAGQYNEQFF. The CDR3 DNA follows: TGCAGTGCTCCGACGAGCCTCCGACTAGCGGGACAGTACAATGAGCAGTTCTTC.

The chain recombines TRBV25-1 with TRBJ1-5, with 7 bases that match TRBD1. V shed 4 bases and J 0 bases; nucleotides not matched to a gene: 9. The germline CDR1 and CDR2 sequences are MGHDK and SYGVNS. The CDR3 totals 17 residues. CDR3 DNA sequence: TGTGCCAGCAGTGGGGACAGAACCCCCTATAGCAATCAGCCCCAGCATTTT. This encodes CASSGDRTPYSNQPQHF.

The CDR3: CSVEQGVTDTEAFF. The DNA for the CDR3 is TGCAGCGTTGAACAGGGGGTGACCGACACTGAAGCTTTCTTT. The chain is built from TRBV29-1 and TRBJ1-1, with 7 bases matching TRBD1. The CDR3 length is 14 residues. Germline loops: CDR1 SQVTM, CDR2 ANQGSEA. With V trimmed by 2 bases and J by 3 bases, 6 bases remained unmatched.

This clonotype was seen repeatedly, ten times or more. The chain employs TRBV15 and TRBJ2-1; possibly TRBD1 for D (6 bases). Germline-derived CDR1 and CDR2 are LNHNV and YYDKDF (reference sequence). V shed 1 base and J shed 4 bases, with 11 bases lying between them. This CDR3 has 15 amino acids. This CDR3 is CATSRVRDTYNEQFF. The CDR3 DNA sequence: TGTGCCACCAGCAGAGTCCGGGACACGTACAATGAGCAGTTCTTC. Using reference TRBV15 and TRBJ2-1 for the parts outside the CDR3, the full variable domain is DAMVIQNPRYQVTQFGKPVTLSCSQTLNHNVMYWYQQKSSQAPKLLFHYYDKDFNNEADTPDNFQSRRPNTSFCFLDIRSPGLGDTAMYLCATSRVRDTYNEQFFGPGTRLTVL.

This clonotype was counted at least ten times. V and J are TRBV3-1 and TRBJ2-1, with 7 bases that match TRBD1. With V trimmed by 0 bases and J by 9 bases, 2 bases remained unmatched. Germline assignment: CDR1 LGHDT and CDR2 YNNKEL (reference sequence). This CDR3 is 13 amino acids long. CDR3 region: CASSQETGSEQFF. CDR3 DNA: TGTGCCAGCAGCCAAGAGACAGGGAGTGAGCAGTTCTTC.

V is TRBV7-2 and J is TRBJ2-1; D call uncertain. The J call may be incorrect, as the DNA end agrees better with TRBJ2-7. From germline, CDR1 is SGHTA and CDR2 FQGNSA. The CDR3 runs 13 residues. This chain's CDR3 is CASSLETYNEQYF. The DNA for the CDR3 is TGTGCCAGCAGCCTAGAAACTTACAATGAGCAGTACTTC.

This clonotype was counted many times. J is TRBJ2-1 and V is TRBV20-1, with TRBD2 matching 8 bases. Germline V gene lookup returns CDR1 DFQATT and CDR2 SNEGSKA (reference sequence). CDR3 length: 13 residues. V shed 5 bases, J shed 8 bases, and the junction held 8 bases outside the gene matches. CDR3 sequence (DNA): TGCAGTGCTGCGGGGGGACACCCGGATGAGCAGTTCTTC. As protein: CSAAGGHPDEQFF.

The rearrangement joins TRBV20-1 to TRBJ2-1; no reliable D call. The CDR3 consists of 14 residues. With 6 bases removed from V and 0 bases from J, the gap between germline ends came to 12 bases. Germline CDR1 DFQATT, CDR2 SNEGSKA (reference sequence). The CDR3 loop is CSASPRSSYNEQFF. The CDR3 region has the DNA TGCAGTGCCTCCCCTAGGAGCTCCTACAATGAGCAGTTCTTC.

The chain recombines TRBV3-1 with TRBJ2-5; TRBD2 might be the D (5 bases). The J call is in doubt because the DNA end fits TRBJ2-7 better. The germline V gene has CDR1 LGHDT and CDR2 YNNKEL (reference sequence). This CDR3 comprises 15 residues. DNA for the CDR3: TGTGCCAGCAGCCGGAGCGGTGACCGAGGCTACGAGCAGTACTTC. Translating it yields CASSRSGDRGYEQYF.

The table lists this clonotype with many counts. The gene calls are TRBV2 and TRBJ2-6; D is perhaps TRBD2 (5 bases). The CDR3 extends over 12 amino acids. Trimming pared 11 bases from V and 2 bases from J, leaving 7 bases between. Germline-derived CDR1 and CDR2 are SNHLY and FYNNEI. CDR3 nucleotides: TGTGCCCTCGGGACTGGGGCCAACGTCCTGACTTTC. Translation gives CALGTGANVLTF.